The table lists the clone carrying this TCR beta chain with many counts. Its antigen is as yet unknown. RNA transcripts gave rise to amplified TCR beta CDR3 regions. During a first-round RT-PCR of the TCR CDR3, the HTBI primer set was used. TCRdb re-analysed the multiplex PCR reads in MiXCR, keeping a single row per CDR3 protein. The sample lists around 530,000 distinct CDR3 sequences, about 15% occurring once. The data were taken from a study of T cells in Graves' hyperthyroidism and ophthalmopathy. Points from the study as a whole: Clonotypes that were expanded in thyroid above 0.001 mostly appeared in blood too. Stable hyperthyroidism was told apart from ophthalmopathy by a model built on 13 V-J features.

Germline CDR1 PRHDT, CDR2 FYEKMQ (reference sequence). The ends were cut back, 4 bases at V and 6 bases at J, with 18 bases in the middle. The CDR3 sequence is 15 residues long. Patients with ophthalmopathy all had a Clinical Activity Score of at least 3, a NOSPECS grade of at least 4 and duration under 3 months. PBMCs came from over 8.5 ml fresh peripheral blood. This clonotype was obtained from a young woman with Graves' ophthalmopathy. The sample comprised blood. The chain employs TRBV13 and TRBJ1-1; maybe TRBD1 (5 bases). CDR3 sequence: CASSSRDLGMAEAFF. CDR3 nucleotide sequence: TGTGCCAGCAGCTCCAGGGATCTAGGAATGGCTGAAGCTTTCTTT.